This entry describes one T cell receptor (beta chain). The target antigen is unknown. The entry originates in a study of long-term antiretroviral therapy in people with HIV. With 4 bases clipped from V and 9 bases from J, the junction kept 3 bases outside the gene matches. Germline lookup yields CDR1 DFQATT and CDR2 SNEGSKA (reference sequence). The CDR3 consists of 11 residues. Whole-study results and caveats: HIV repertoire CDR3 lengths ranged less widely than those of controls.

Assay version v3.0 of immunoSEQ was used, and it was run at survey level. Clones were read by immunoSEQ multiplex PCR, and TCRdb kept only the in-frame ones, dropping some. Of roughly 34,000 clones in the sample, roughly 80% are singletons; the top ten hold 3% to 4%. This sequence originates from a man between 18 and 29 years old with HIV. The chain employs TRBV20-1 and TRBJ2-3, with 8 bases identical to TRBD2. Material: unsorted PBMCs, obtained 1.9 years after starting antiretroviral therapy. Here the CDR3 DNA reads TGCAGTGCTATACTAGCGGCAACGCAGTATTTT. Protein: CSAILAATQYF.